These T cell receptor beta chains were read from a single sample in a study of T cell responses to AZD1222 COVID-19 vaccine. Here immunoSEQ multiplex PCR was the method, and the copy in TCRdb shows in-frame clones only, minus some. The table has more than 95,000 clones, 88% seen once. The sequenced sample was peripheral blood, obtained on day 0 of AZD1222 vaccination. These receptors were obtained from an adult in good health. The CDR3 runs from the conserved cysteine through the conserved F or W. The D gene is left open where the match is weak. Expanded clones are given a class, and other clones once, few, many or no size at all.

V	D	size	J	CDR3	DNA
TRBV7-9	TRBD2	few	TRBJ2-1	CASRPTSVEQFF	TGTGCCAGCAGACCAACTAGCGTGGAGCAGTTCTTC
TRBV27	NA	NA	TRBJ2-7	CASRSYGRAYEQYF	TGTGCCAGCAGATCCTACGGAAGAGCCTACGAGCAGTACTTC
TRBV7-8	NA	NA	TRBJ1-1	CASSPLMGTEAFF	TGTGCCAGCAGCCCCCTCATGGGTACTGAAGCTTTCTTT
TRBV12-3/TRBV12-4	NA	NA	TRBJ1-2	CASTPEWSGYTF	TGTGCCAGCACCCCAGAGTGGAGCGGCTACACCTTC
TRBV19	TRBD1	NA	TRBJ1-4	CASSRGGQGNEKLFF	TGTGCCAGCAGCCGGGGGGGACAGGGGAATGAAAAACTGTTTTTT
TRBV5-1	NA	NA	TRBJ1-2	CASSGDNYGYTF	TGCGCCAGCAGTGGGGATAACTATGGCTACACCTTC
TRBV6-2/TRBV6-3	NA	NA	TRBJ2-5	CASSSQPGRETQYF	TGTGCCAGCAGTTCCCAACCGGGGCGAGAGACCCAGTACTTC
TRBV9	NA	NA	TRBJ1-3	CASSPSSSGNTIYF	TGTGCCAGCAGCCCTAGTAGCTCTGGAAACACCATATATTTT
TRBV4-2	NA	NA	TRBJ2-2	CASSGGTGELFF	TGTGCCAGCAGCGGCGGGACCGGGGAGCTGTTTTTT
TRBV19	NA	few	TRBJ2-7	CASSISLAYEQYF	TGTGCCAGTAGTATCTCCTTAGCCTACGAGCAGTACTTC
TRBV7-9	TRBD1	NA	TRBJ1-1	CANETGAIGEAFF	TGTGCCAACGAGACAGGGGCAATTGGTGAAGCTTTCTTT
TRBV30	NA	NA	TRBJ2-3	CAWDERSGLITDTQYF	TGTGCCTGGGACGAACGTTCGGGACTTATCACAGATACGCAGTATTTT
TRBV27	NA	NA	TRBJ1-1	CASMRQLNTEAFF	TGTGCCAGCATGAGACAGTTGAACACTGAAGCTTTCTTT
TRBV7-9	NA	NA	TRBJ1-2	CASSSGPNYGYTF	TGTGCCAGCAGCTCCGGCCCGAACTATGGCTACACCTTC
TRBV10-3	NA	NA	TRBJ2-2	CAISAPGLPTGELFF	TGTGCCATCAGTGCTCCGGGACTCCCCACCGGGGAGCTGTTTTTT
TRBV23-1	TRBD1	NA	TRBJ1-4	CASSPGQGGEKLFF	TGCGCCAGCAGTCCCGGACAGGGAGGCGAAAAACTGTTTTTT